The 28 T cell receptor beta chains below all came from one sample that was sequenced in a study of control samples from healthy donors and cancer patients. The repertoire was sequenced with immunoSEQ multiplex PCR; TCRdb's copy has only in-frame clones and lacks some. The table has 150,000 to 200,000 clones, 75% to 95% seen once. The source material was blood. The source is a woman aged 40 to 50 in good health.

DNA for the CDR3: TGTGCCAGCAGCCAAGATCGGGGGGGGGCCTCCTACAATGAGCAGTTCTTC. Protein: CASSQDRGGASYNEQFF. The chain employs TRBV4-2 and TRBJ2-1, with TRBD2 matching 8 bases. The CDR3 contains 17 residues. V trimming: 0 bases; J trimming: 0 bases; junction bases outside the gene matches: 4. From germline, CDR1 is LGHNA and CDR2 YNFKEQ.

V gene TRBV7-9 combines with J gene TRBJ1-1; TRBD1 matches at 7 bases. Germline CDR1 SEHNR, CDR2 FQNEAQ (reference sequence). The junction had 12 bases not matched to a gene; V was cut back by 5 bases and J by 0 bases. The CDR3 runs to 17 residues. As DNA, the CDR3 is TGTGCCAGCAGCCGGGGGGACAGAGACTTTATGAACACTGAAGCTTTCTTT. It codes for CASSRGDRDFMNTEAFF.

This clone was counted a few times. This sequence joins TRBV21-1 and TRBJ2-7; TRBD1 is the table's D call and was not checked against the DNA. TRBV21-1 is flagged as a pseudogene. This CDR3 has 14 amino acids. CDR3 residues: CASSSATVHYEQYF. CDR3 nucleotide sequence: TGTGCCAGCAGTTCCGCGACAGTCCACTACGAGCAGTACTTC.

This chain links TRBV18 with TRBJ2-7; 9 nucleotides match TRBD2. J gave up 7 bases and V 3 bases, and 13 bases lay outside the gene matches. There are 16 residues in the CDR3. Germline V gene sequence: CDR1 KGHSH, CDR2 LQKENI. The CDR3 nucleotides read TGTGCCAGCTCACCCTTATCTAGCGGGGCCTTTGGGGAGCAGTACTTC. Protein: CASSPLSSGAFGEQYF.

This chain joins TRBV5-5 and TRBJ1-1, with D unclear. V gave up 4 bases and J gave up 10 bases, with 14 bases separating them. CDR3 length equals 12 residues. Looked up from germline, CDR1 is SGHKS and CDR2 is YYEKEE (reference sequence). The CDR3 region is CASSHDGAGAFF. DNA of the CDR3: TGTGCCAGCAGCCATGATGGTGCTGGAGCTTTCTTT.

The chain uses TRBV12-3 or TRBV12-4 and TRBJ1-2; D is unresolved. V was clipped by 6 bases and J by 4 bases, with 12 bases between them. This CDR3 is built from 13 residues. CDR3 residues: CASSPTETYGYTF. The CDR3 DNA is TGTGCCAGCAGCCCTACAGAAACCTATGGCTACACCTTC.

The chain joins TRBV11-2 to TRBJ1-2, with unresolved D. CDR3 length: 12 amino acids. Germline values: CDR1 SGHAT, CDR2 FQNNGV. Trimming removed 2 bases at V and 6 bases at J, with 7 bases between. This CDR3 reads CASSLSGNGYTF. The CDR3 DNA reads TGTGCCAGCAGCTTATCCGGGAATGGCTACACCTTC.

The V call is TRBV19, the J call TRBJ1-2, with TRBD1 matching 8 bases. Germline V lookup: CDR1 LNHDA, CDR2 SQIVND (reference sequence). The CDR3 runs 13 residues. The junction had 8 bases not matched to a gene; V was cut back by 7 bases and J by 7 bases. DNA for the CDR3: TGTGCCAGTATGACGGACAGGGTGGTTGGCTACACCTTC. Translated, it gives CASMTDRVVGYTF.

The chain recombines TRBV7-6 with TRBJ2-2; D gene ambiguous. CDR1 and CDR2 (germline): SGHVS, FNYEAQ. Trimming removed 3 bases at V and 0 bases at J, with 5 bases between. The CDR3 runs to 14 residues. The CDR3 here is CASSFRPNTGELFF. The DNA of the CDR3 is TGTGCCAGCAGCTTTCGGCCGAACACCGGGGAGCTGTTTTTT. The variable domain in full, completed from reference TRBV7-6 and TRBJ2-2, reads GAGVSQSPRYKVTKRGQDVALRCDPISGHVSLYWYRQALGQGPEFLTYFNYEAQQDKSGLPNDRFSAERPEGSISTLTIQRTEQRDSAMYRCASSFRPNTGELFFGEGSRLTVL.

The rearrangement links TRBV11-2 to TRBJ2-1; 9 positions match TRBD2. The CDR3 length is 15 residues. Germline V gene data show CDR1 as SGHAT and CDR2 as FQNNGV. V trimming: 4 bases; J trimming: 4 bases; junction bases outside the gene matches: 5. In nucleotides, the CDR3 is TGTGCCAGCAGCTCCGAGCGGGGGGTATACAATGAGCAGTTCTTC. It codes for CASSSERGVYNEQFF.

V gene TRBV6-5 combines with J gene TRBJ1-6; D unclear. The V and J ends lost 6 bases and 7 bases respectively, with 13 bases between them. CDR1 is MNHEY and CDR2 is SVGAGI in the germline V gene. This CDR3 region has 14 residues. The CDR3 is CASRSVSGNSPLHF. CDR3 bases: TGTGCCAGCAGATCTGTTTCTGGGAATTCACCCCTCCACTTT.

This rearrangement joins TRBV7-9 to TRBJ2-7; TRBD2 matches 8 bases. Per germline, CDR1 SEHNR and CDR2 FQNEAQ (reference sequence). CDR3 length equals 16 residues. J gave up 7 bases and V 4 bases, and 15 bases lay outside the gene matches. DNA of the CDR3: TGTGCCAGCAGCTCATCAGCGGGGGCTATGAAATTGGAGCAGTACTTC. It yields the protein CASSSSAGAMKLEQYF.

J is TRBJ2-2 and V is TRBV13, with D uncertain. This CDR3 spans 15 amino acids. Trimming removed 3 bases at V and 0 bases at J, with 8 bases between. The V gene's germline CDR1 is PRHDT and CDR2 FYEKMQ (reference sequence). The CDR3 region is CASSFPTANTGELFF. CDR3 nucleotides: TGTGCCAGCAGCTTTCCGACCGCGAACACCGGGGAGCTGTTTTTT.

The chain uses TRBV18 and TRBJ1-1, with 7 nucleotides matching TRBD1. Trimming at V came to 4 bases and at J to 5 bases, leaving 7 bases not matched to a gene. Germline CDR1 is KGHSH and CDR2 is LQKENI. The CDR3 consists of 14 residues. Here the CDR3 reads CASSLQGVRTEAFF. Written as DNA, the CDR3 is TGTGCCAGCTCACTCCAGGGGGTGAGGACTGAAGCTTTCTTT.

This clone has only one observation. DNA of the CDR3: TGTGCCAGCAGCTCAACCTATACAGGGGGCCGGACCGAAAAACTGTTTTTT. Protein product: CASSSTYTGGRTEKLFF. V usage is TRBV9 and J usage is TRBJ1-4; 9 bases map to TRBD1. The V segment lost 4 bases and the J segment 8 bases; nucleotides outside the gene matches: 15. The CDR3 is made up of 17 amino acids. CDR1 is SGDLS and CDR2 is YYNGEE in the germline V gene.

The chain employs TRBV19 and TRBJ1-5; 10 bases map to TRBD1. V lost 3 bases to trimming and J lost 5 bases; unmatched junction nucleotides: 7. The CDR3 is 16 amino acids. Germline V CDR1 and CDR2: LNHDA, SQIVND (reference sequence). In DNA form, the CDR3 reads TGTGCCAGTAGTATCCGGACAGGGGGAACGGATCAGCCCCAGCATTTT. It is translated as CASSIRTGGTDQPQHF.

The chain joins TRBV3-1 (or the pseudogene TRBV3-2) to TRBJ2-1; D is perhaps TRBD1 or TRBD2 (5 bases each). The V end lost 5 bases, the J end lost 6 bases, and 14 bases lay between the germline ends. CDR1 and CDR2 (germline): LGHDT, YNNKEL (reference sequence). CDR3 size: 14 residues. This CDR3 is CASSSPVGANEQFF. DNA for the CDR3: TGTGCCAGCAGCTCCCCGGTCGGGGCCAATGAGCAGTTCTTC.

The rearrangement links TRBV28 to TRBJ1-4, with D possibly being TRBD1 (5 bases). CDR3 length equals 14 residues. Germline CDR1 and CDR2: MDHEN and SYDVKM. V was cut by 7 bases and J by 6 bases, with 15 bases left in between. The CDR3 loop is CASTWGTPYEKLFF. The CDR3 coding sequence is TGTGCCAGCACCTGGGGGACCCCATATGAAAAACTGTTTTTT.

This clone was seen a single time. The chain recombines TRBV19 with TRBJ1-5; no firm D call. This CDR3 is 17 amino acids long. Trimming removed 2 bases from V and 7 bases from J, with 21 bases in between. Germline V gene lookup returns CDR1 LNHDA and CDR2 SQIVND (reference sequence). As DNA, the CDR3 is TGTGCCAGTAGTATAAGAGAGGGTGGGCGGTCCGGGCAGCCCCAGCATTTT. Translated, it gives CASSIREGGRSGQPQHF.

The genes are TRBV5-6 and TRBJ1-2; D remains unclear. Germline V gene data show CDR1 as SGHDT and CDR2 as YYEEEE. CDR3 length: 15 residues. Trimming cost V 4 bases and J 2 bases, with 15 bases left between them. CDR3 region: CASSAGPSPNYGYTF. CDR3 nucleotides: TGTGCCAGCAGCGCCGGGCCATCCCCCAACTATGGCTACACCTTC.

This clone appeared a single time. V gene TRBV10-2 combines with J gene TRBJ2-7, with 11 bases identical to TRBD2. This CDR3 has 14 amino acids. Germline V lookup: CDR1 WSHSY, CDR2 SAAADI. V lost 5 bases, J lost 5 bases, and 5 bases stayed unmatched. CDR3 DNA sequence: TGCGCCAGCAGTATTAGCGGGGGGGCCAACGAGCAGTACTTC. Its protein product is CASSISGGANEQYF.

V usage is TRBV6-6 and J usage is TRBJ2-3; D is possibly TRBD2 (6 bases). Per the germline V gene, CDR1 is MNHNY and CDR2 is SVGAGI (reference sequence). This CDR3 region has 13 residues. The V end was cut by 5 bases, the J end by 4 bases, with 10 bases between. As DNA, the CDR3 is TGTGCCAGCAGTCCCTCGGGGGCAGATACGCAGTATTTT. Translation: CASSPSGADTQYF.

The chain couples TRBV18 to TRBJ1-4; D is possibly TRBD1 (6 bases). Germline CDR1 and CDR2: KGHSH and LQKENI. Trimming shortened V by 2 bases and J by 5 bases, and 18 bases separated the two germline ends. The CDR3 loop spans 17 amino acids. The CDR3 protein is CASSPATGSWKNEKLFF. Here the CDR3 DNA reads TGTGCCAGCTCACCAGCGACAGGTTCTTGGAAGAATGAAAAACTGTTTTTT.

V usage is TRBV4-1 and J usage is TRBJ2-7; 12 bases are shared with TRBD1. CDR1 and CDR2 from the germline V gene are MGHRA and YSYEKL. V shed 1 base, J shed 0 bases, and the junction held 7 bases outside the gene matches. The CDR3 has 18 residues. CDR3 protein: CASSQGGQGALGSYEQYF. DNA for the CDR3: TGCGCCAGCAGCCAAGGGGGACAGGGGGCACTTGGCTCCTACGAGCAGTACTTC.

The chain carries TRBV9 and TRBJ1-5; no clear D gene. The CDR3 runs to 15 residues. Germline assignment: CDR1 SGDLS and CDR2 YYNGEE. Trimming shortened V by 5 bases and J by 0 bases, and 12 bases separated the two germline ends. CDR3 amino acids: CASSRAANSNQPQHF. Written as DNA, the CDR3 is TGTGCCAGCAGTCGGGCGGCTAATAGCAATCAGCCCCAGCATTTT.

V and J are TRBV7-9 and TRBJ2-3; no reliable D call. The CDR3 spans 16 residues. Trimming left V 5 bases short and J 1 base short, with 16 bases between. CDR1 is SEHNR and CDR2 is FQNEAQ in the germline V gene (reference sequence). The CDR3 region is CASSKIVAPGTDTQYF. Here the CDR3 DNA reads TGTGCCAGCAGCAAAATAGTGGCCCCCGGCACAGATACGCAGTATTTT.

The chain links TRBV5-5 to TRBJ2-5; a weak D match, TRBD1 (5 bases). CDR3 size: 15 residues. The V and J ends lost 4 bases and 5 bases respectively, with 18 bases between them. The V gene's germline CDR1 is SGHKS and CDR2 YYEKEE (reference sequence). CDR3 protein: CASSPFTGRMETQYF. The CDR3 bases are TGTGCCAGCAGCCCATTTACAGGTCGTATGGAGACCCAGTACTTC.

For this clone: A read error may produce the germline difference seen at one junction end. The chain uses TRBV11-3 and TRBJ2-4; 8 nucleotides agree with TRBD1. Germline lookup yields CDR1 SGHNT and CDR2 YENEEA. The CDR3 sequence is 11 residues long. For the CDR3, the DNA is TGTGCCAGCAGCCCCGGGGGACAGGTGGACTTC. Its protein is CASSPGGQVDF.